This T cell receptor (beta chain) derives from a study of CD8 T cells in ankylosing spondylitis. As concerns this clonotype: Its specificity is unknown.

Making use of molecular barcodes, quantitative 5'-RACE generated TCR beta libraries. TCRdb re-derived calls from the 5' RACE reads in MiXCR, one entry per CDR3 protein. The profile covers about 320,000 distinct CDR3 sequences, with 11% appearing a single time and roughly a tenth taken by the ten largest. General study points: It appeared that ankylosing spondylitis blood was characterized by a TCR beta motif of eight highly homologous variants. Matched synovial fluid from ankylosing spondylitis patients was reported to be enriched for disease-linked clones. Reactive arthritis synovial fluid and blood previously showed some of these motif variants.

The CDR3 sequence is 12 residues long. V was pared by 11 bases and J by 1 base, with 11 bases between. The sequence derives from a female donor with ankylosing spondylitis or in good health (not recorded which). This chain uses TRBV12-3 or TRBV12-4 with TRBJ1-1, with D unresolved. Sequenced material: blood, either unsorted or a sorted T cell fraction (not recorded which). CDR3 in DNA: TGTGCCGTCGGACGGTCGAACACTGAAGCTTTCTTT. It specifies CAVGRSNTEAFF.